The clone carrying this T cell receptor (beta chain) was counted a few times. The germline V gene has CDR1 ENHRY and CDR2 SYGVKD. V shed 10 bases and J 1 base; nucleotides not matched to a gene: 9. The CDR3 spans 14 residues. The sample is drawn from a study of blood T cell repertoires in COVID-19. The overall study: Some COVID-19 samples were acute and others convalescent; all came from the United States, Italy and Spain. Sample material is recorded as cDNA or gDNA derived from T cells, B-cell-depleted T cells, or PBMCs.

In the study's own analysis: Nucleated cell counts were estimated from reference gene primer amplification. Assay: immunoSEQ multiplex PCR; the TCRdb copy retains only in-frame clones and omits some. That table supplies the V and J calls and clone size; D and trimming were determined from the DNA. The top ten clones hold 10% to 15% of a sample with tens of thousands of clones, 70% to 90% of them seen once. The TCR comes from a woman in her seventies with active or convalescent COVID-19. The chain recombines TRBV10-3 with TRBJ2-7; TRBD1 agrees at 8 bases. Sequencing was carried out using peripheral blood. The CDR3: CATVQGAGSYEQYF. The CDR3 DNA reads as TGTGCCACCGTCCAGGGGGCTGGTTCCTACGAGCAGTACTTC.